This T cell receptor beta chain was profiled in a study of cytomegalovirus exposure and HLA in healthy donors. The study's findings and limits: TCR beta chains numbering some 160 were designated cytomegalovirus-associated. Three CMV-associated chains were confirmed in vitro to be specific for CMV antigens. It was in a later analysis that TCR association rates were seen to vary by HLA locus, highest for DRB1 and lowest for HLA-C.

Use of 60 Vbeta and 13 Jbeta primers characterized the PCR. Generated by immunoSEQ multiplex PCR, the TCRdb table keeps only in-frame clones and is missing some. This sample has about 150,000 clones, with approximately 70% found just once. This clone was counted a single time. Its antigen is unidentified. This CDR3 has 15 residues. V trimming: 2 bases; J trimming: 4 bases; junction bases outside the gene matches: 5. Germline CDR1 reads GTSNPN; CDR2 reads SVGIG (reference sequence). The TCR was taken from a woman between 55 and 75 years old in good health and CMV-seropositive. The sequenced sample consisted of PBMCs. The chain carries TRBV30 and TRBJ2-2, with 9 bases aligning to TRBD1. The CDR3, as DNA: TGTGCCTGGAGTACAGGGGGCTATAGCACCGGGGAGCTGTTTTTT. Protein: CAWSTGGYSTGELFF. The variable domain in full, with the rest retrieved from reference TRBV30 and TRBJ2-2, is SQTIHQWPATLVQPVGSPLSLECTVEGTSNPNLYWYRQAAGRGLQLLFYSVGIGQISSEVPQNLSASRPQDRQFILSSKKLLLSDSGFYLCAWSTGGYSTGELFFGEGSRLTVL.